This TCR beta chain was recorded in a study of blood T cell repertoires in COVID-19. At the level of the study: COVID-19 samples from acute and convalescent phases originated in the United States, Italy and Spain.

Authors' data handling: Amplified reference gene primers provided the basis for estimating nucleated cell counts. Clones were sequenced by immunoSEQ multiplex PCR, and TCRdb holds only the in-frame ones, with some missing. That table supplies the V and J calls and clone size; D and trimming were determined from the DNA. The profile covers under 200,000 clones, with about 90% appearing a single time and roughly 2.5% taken by the ten largest. The V end lost 5 bases, the J end lost 4 bases, and 14 bases lay between the germline ends. The germline V gene encodes CDR1 SGHVS and CDR2 FQNEAQ. The CDR3 consists of 14 residues.

The sample comprised peripheral blood. The TCR sequence derives from a man between 40 and 49 years old with active or convalescent COVID-19. V is TRBV7-8 and J is TRBJ1-2; unclear D gene. The CDR3 sequence is CASSLDRDFYGYTF. The CDR3 region has the DNA TGTGCCAGCAGCCTAGATCGGGATTTCTATGGCTACACCTTC.